This entry lists 17 T cell receptor beta chains sequenced from one sample in a study of blood T cells in healthy people across ages. A sample-barcoded 5' primer and a J-beta primer mix were used in a second PCR of about 7 to 12 cycles. TCRdb reprocessed the 5' RACE reads via MiXCR and lists one record per CDR3 protein. This sample yields about 1.1 million distinct CDR3 sequences, of which about two fifths are seen a single time; about 12% belongs to the top ten. Sequenced material: blood. The receptors shown here come from a man aged 18 to 29 in good health.

This chain connects TRBV7-9 to TRBJ2-3; 9 bases line up with TRBD2. The germline V gene encodes CDR1 SEHNR and CDR2 FQNEAQ (reference sequence). V lost 3 bases to trimming and J lost 4 bases; unmatched junction nucleotides: 14. CDR3 length: 18 residues. In DNA form, the CDR3 reads TGTGCCAGCAGCTTTGTAGCGGGGGATCGCGTAAGGGCAGATACGCAGTATTTT. It encodes CASSFVAGDRVRADTQYF. Complete variable domain (other parts from reference TRBV7-9 and TRBJ2-3): DTGVSQNPRHKITKRGQNVTFRCDPISEHNRLYWYRQTLGQGPEFLTYFQNEAQLEKSRLLSDRFSAERPKGSFSTLEIQRTEQGDSAMYLCASSFVAGDRVRADTQYFGPGTRLTVL.

This sequence joins TRBV5-1 and TRBJ2-5, with 8 bases that match TRBD2. The ends lost 0 bases at V and 3 bases at J; junction bases unmatched: 4. This CDR3 comprises 15 residues. Per the germline V gene, CDR1 is SGHRS and CDR2 is YFSETQ. This CDR3 is CASSLESLAEETQYF. The CDR3 DNA sequence: TGCGCCAGCAGCTTGGAGTCACTAGCGGAAGAGACCCAGTACTTC.

This sequence joins TRBV5-1 and TRBJ2-5; 11 positions agree with TRBD2. CDR3 length: 16 amino acids. J lost 11 bases, V lost 4 bases, and 16 bases had no gene match. The germline CDR1 and CDR2 sequences are SGHRS and YFSETQ. The CDR3 DNA follows: TGCGCCAGCAGCCTTAGCGGGGGGGCCTCCGTATATGAGCAGTACTTC. Translated, it gives CASSLSGGASVYEQYF.

There are a few counts of this clonotype. Sequence at one end of the junction differs from germline and may be a read error. This rearrangement joins TRBV7-7 to TRBJ2-1, with 7 nucleotides matching TRBD2. The germline gives CDR1 SSHAT, CDR2 FNYEAQ (reference sequence). CDR3 length equals 15 residues. The CDR3 is CASSPGLGGNNEQFF. DNA of the CDR3: TGTGCTAGCAGCCCAGGACTAGGCGGGAACAATGAGCAGTTCTTC. The variable domain in full, with the rest retrieved from reference TRBV7-7 and TRBJ2-1, is GAGVSQSPRYKVTKRGQDVTLRCDPISSHATLYWYQQALGQGPEFLTYFNYEAQPDKSGLPSDRFSAERPEGSISTLTIQRTEQRDSAMYRCASSPGLGGNNEQFFGPGTRLTVL.

In its sample, this clonotype was seen a few times. The CDR3 protein is CASTHRTGGGDGFFAQHF. The CDR3 region has the DNA TGTGCCAGCACCCACCGGACAGGGGGCGGTGATGGATTTTTTGCCCAGCATTTT. The V call is TRBV6-2 or TRBV6-3, the J call TRBJ1-5, with 11 bases fitting TRBD1. This CDR3 has 18 residues. After removal of 7 bases from V and 11 bases from J, the junction contained 22 bases not matched to a gene. CDR1 is MNHEY and CDR2 is SVGEGT in the germline V gene.

The chain employs TRBV9 and TRBJ2-3; 8 bases are shared with TRBD1. From germline, CDR1 is SGDLS and CDR2 YYNGEE. The length of the CDR3 is 14 residues. With V trimmed by 6 bases and J by 3 bases, 6 bases remained unmatched. The CDR3 DNA reads as TGTGCCAGCAAGCCGGGACAGGCAACAGATACGCAGTATTTT. The encoded protein is CASKPGQATDTQYF.

The table lists this clonotype with a few counts. The V gene is TRBV4-3, the J gene TRBJ2-1; 8 bases line up with TRBD1. The CDR3 is 15 residues long. Germline V gene lookup returns CDR1 LGHNA and CDR2 YSLEER. V was clipped by 5 bases and J by 5 bases; unmatched bases: 8. The CDR3 protein is CASSAQGGIHNEQFF. Written as DNA, the CDR3 is TGCGCCAGCAGCGCACAGGGGGGTATCCACAATGAGCAGTTCTTC.

This clonotype has more than one count but fewer than ten. The chain employs TRBV7-9 and TRBJ1-4, with 8 bases identical to TRBD1. The CDR3 has 15 residues. Per the germline V gene, CDR1 is SEHNR and CDR2 is FQNEAQ (reference sequence). With V trimmed by 5 bases and J by 3 bases, 5 bases remained unmatched. CDR3 bases: TGTGCCAGCAGCCCGCCGACAGGGGCTAATGAAAAACTGTTTTTT. Translation: CASSPPTGANEKLFF.

DNA of the CDR3: TGCAGTGCTAGAGTGGAAGGCAGCTTCTCCTACAATGAGCAGTTCTTC. Its translation is CSARVEGSFSYNEQFF. This rearrangement joins TRBV20-1 to TRBJ2-1; no definite D call. The germline V and J ends were trimmed by 1 base and 0 bases, with 13 bases remaining between them. Germline CDR1 reads DFQATT; CDR2 reads SNEGSKA (reference sequence). This CDR3 region has 16 residues.

The chain links TRBV7-2 to TRBJ1-1; tentatively, D is TRBD1 (5 bases). With 2 bases removed from V and 11 bases from J, the gap between germline ends came to 15 bases. Germline lookup yields CDR1 SGHTA and CDR2 FQGNSA. The CDR3 covers 13 residues. The CDR3 here is CASSLFGAGEAFF. The DNA for the CDR3 is TGTGCCAGCAGCTTATTTGGGGCAGGTGAGGCTTTCTTT.

CDR3 sequence reads: CASSVTGAGANVLTF. The CDR3 nucleotides read TGTGCCAGCAGTGTAACAGGGGCTGGGGCCAACGTCCTGACTTTC. The chain has TRBV6-2 or TRBV6-3 and TRBJ2-6; 7 bases are shared with TRBD1. Germline V gene data show CDR1 as MNHEY and CDR2 as SVGEGT. The V segment lost 5 bases and the J segment 2 bases; nucleotides outside the gene matches: 3. The CDR3 runs 15 residues.

Notes on this clonotype: One junction end disagrees with the germline gene, perhaps due to a read error. The J gene is TRBJ2-7, the V gene TRBV5-5; TRBD1 matches 9 bases. This CDR3 has 14 amino acids. Germline V CDR1 and CDR2: SGHKS, YYEKEE (reference sequence). Here the CDR3 reads CAGRTGESPYEQYF. The CDR3 DNA follows: TGTGCCGGCAGGACAGGGGAGTCTCCCTACGAGCAGTACTTC.

This chain connects TRBV20-1 to TRBJ1-1; the D is unclear. The germline V gene encodes CDR1 DFQATT and CDR2 SNEGSKA (reference sequence). CDR3 length equals 12 residues. V was clipped by 5 bases and J by 11 bases, with 18 bases between them. Here the CDR3 reads CSAPHLRAEAFF. CDR3 bases: TGCAGTGCTCCCCATCTGAGGGCAGAGGCTTTCTTT.

V is TRBV20-1 and J is TRBJ1-2; 7 bases align to TRBD1. Germline V CDR1 and CDR2: DFQATT, SNEGSKA (reference sequence). CDR3 length: 12 residues. CDR3 sequence reads: CTAGRGTDGYTF. In nucleotides, the CDR3 is TGCACCGCGGGTAGAGGGACAGATGGCTACACCTTC.

Turning to this clonotype: At one of its ends the junction is not consistent with the germline gene, which may arise from a read error. The rearrangement joins TRBV6-2 or TRBV6-3 to TRBJ1-2; no firm D call. Germline CDR1 is MNHEY and CDR2 is SVGEGT. The CDR3 covers 13 residues. CDR3 region: CASSPSDNYDYTF. CDR3 DNA sequence: TGTGCCAGCAGTCCCTCGGATAACTATGACTACACCTTC.

A few counts support this clonotype. The chain recombines TRBV4-1 with TRBJ2-5; D gene ambiguous. The CDR3 totals 13 residues. Trimming took off 6 bases at V and 4 bases at J, with 12 bases between the two ends. In germline, CDR1 is MGHRA, CDR2 YSYEKL. CDR3 loop: CASSLVLLETQYF. In DNA form, the CDR3 reads TGCGCCAGCAGTCTTGTGTTGTTAGAGACCCAGTACTTC.

This clonotype was recorded many times. CDR3 residues: CASSLLTGELFF. The CDR3 DNA sequence: TGTGCCAGCAGTTTGTTGACCGGGGAGCTGTTTTTT. The chain combines TRBV12-3 or TRBV12-4 with TRBJ2-2, with unresolved D. V was pared by 3 bases and J by 5 bases, with 4 bases between. The CDR3 runs 12 residues.